A selection of T cell receptor beta chains follows, all from one sample in a study of blood T cells in healthy people across ages. A single record per CDR3 protein comes from TCRdb applying MiXCR to the 5' RACE reads. The profile shows approximately 1.5 million distinct CDR3 sequences, less than 45% of them singletons. The material sequenced was blood. The receptors here all came from a woman younger than 30 in good health. The CDR3 runs from the conserved cysteine through the conserved F or W. Each record gives: J gene, CDR3 length, D gene, clone size, V gene, CDR3 protein, CDR3 DNA. D genes are given only for firm matches. The size entry is marked missing in some rows and otherwise reads once, few, many or a size class.

J gene: TRBJ2-3; CDR3 length: 13; D gene: TRBD1; clone size: NA; V gene: TRBV12-3/TRBV12-4; CDR3 protein: CASGGEGSHTQYF; CDR3 DNA: TGTGCCTCAGGGGGCGAGGGTAGTCATACGCAGTATTTT
J gene: TRBJ1-2; CDR3 length: 16; D gene: NA; clone size: few; V gene: TRBV9; CDR3 protein: CASSVVWPGRNYGYTF; CDR3 DNA: TGTGCCAGCAGCGTAGTTTGGCCAGGGCGGAACTATGGCTACACCTTC
J gene: TRBJ1-1; CDR3 length: 12; D gene: NA; clone size: NA; V gene: TRBV30; CDR3 protein: CAWGQLSTEAFF; CDR3 DNA: TGTGCCTGGGGACAGCTATCTACTGAAGCTTTCTTT
J gene: TRBJ1-2; CDR3 length: 15; D gene: TRBD1; clone size: NA; V gene: TRBV4-3; CDR3 protein: CASSPRGGAEYGYTF; CDR3 DNA: TGCGCCAGCAGCCCCAGGGGGGGCGCTGAGTATGGCTACACCTTC
J gene: TRBJ2-7; CDR3 length: 13; D gene: NA; clone size: NA; V gene: TRBV20-1; CDR3 protein: CSARGTLANEQYF; CDR3 DNA: TGCAGTGCTAGAGGGACATTGGCCAACGAGCAGTACTTC
J gene: TRBJ2-7; CDR3 length: 14; D gene: NA; clone size: NA; V gene: TRBV2; CDR3 protein: CASSWDWSRYEQYF; CDR3 DNA: TGTGCCAGCAGTTGGGACTGGTCCCGCTACGAGCAGTACTTC
J gene: TRBJ2-3; CDR3 length: 14; D gene: NA; clone size: NA; V gene: TRBV4-2; CDR3 protein: CASSQDNSGDTQYF; CDR3 DNA: TGTGCTAGCAGCCAAGATAACTCCGGAGATACGCAGTATTTT
J gene: TRBJ2-5; CDR3 length: 15; D gene: TRBD1; clone size: few; V gene: TRBV27; CDR3 protein: CASQTGQGLRGTQYF; CDR3 DNA: TGTGCCAGCCAAACTGGACAGGGCCTTCGGGGGACCCAGTACTTC
J gene: TRBJ2-5; CDR3 length: 15; D gene: NA; clone size: NA; V gene: TRBV10-3; CDR3 protein: CAISEGPGPLLTQYF; CDR3 DNA: TGTGCCATCAGTGAGGGGCCGGGACCGCTACTGACCCAGTACTTC
J gene: TRBJ2-4; CDR3 length: 14; D gene: NA; clone size: many; V gene: TRBV2; CDR3 protein: CASSDGAVKNIQYF; CDR3 DNA: TGTGCCAGCAGTGATGGGGCAGTGAAAAACATTCAGTACTTC
J gene: TRBJ2-7; CDR3 length: 10; D gene: NA; clone size: NA; V gene: TRBV20-1; CDR3 protein: CIAREREQYF; CDR3 DNA: TGCATTGCTAGAGAGCGCGAGCAGTACTTC
J gene: TRBJ2-1; CDR3 length: 17; D gene: NA; clone size: NA; V gene: TRBV4-3; CDR3 protein: CASSLTLRGFSYNEQFF; CDR3 DNA: TGCGCCAGCAGCCTTACCCTGAGGGGCTTCTCCTACAATGAGCAGTTCTTC
J gene: TRBJ2-5; CDR3 length: 17; D gene: TRBD2; clone size: NA; V gene: TRBV6-2/TRBV6-3; CDR3 protein: CASSSSPSGSGQETQYF; CDR3 DNA: TGTGCCAGCAGTTCCTCTCCTAGCGGGAGTGGGCAAGAGACCCAGTACTTC
J gene: TRBJ2-7; CDR3 length: 13; D gene: NA; clone size: few; V gene: TRBV27; CDR3 protein: CASSSPWADEQYF; CDR3 DNA: TGTGCCAGCAGCTCCCCTTGGGCAGACGAGCAGTACTTC
J gene: TRBJ2-7; CDR3 length: 13; D gene: NA; clone size: NA; V gene: TRBV20-1; CDR3 protein: CSARDSEYYEQYF; CDR3 DNA: TGCAGTGCTAGAGATTCAGAATACTACGAGCAGTACTTC
J gene: TRBJ1-1; CDR3 length: 14; D gene: NA; clone size: NA; V gene: TRBV20-1; CDR3 protein: CSARGLQRNTEAFF; CDR3 DNA: TGCAGTGCCAGAGGGCTCCAAAGAAACACTGAAGCTTTCTTT
J gene: TRBJ2-6; CDR3 length: 20; D gene: TRBD2; clone size: few; V gene: TRBV28; CDR3 protein: CASSLGGAGGPSSGANVLTF; CDR3 DNA: TGTGCCAGCAGCCTGGGGGGAGCGGGAGGGCCCAGCTCTGGGGCCAACGTCCTGACTTTC
J gene: TRBJ2-1; CDR3 length: 18; D gene: TRBD2; clone size: once; V gene: TRBV27; CDR3 protein: CTSSLWPPTSGYYNEQFF; CDR3 DNA: TGTACCAGCAGTTTATGGCCCCCGACTAGCGGGTACTACAATGAGCAGTTCTTC
J gene: TRBJ2-7; CDR3 length: 13; D gene: NA; clone size: once; V gene: TRBV20-1; CDR3 protein: CSARAGLGTEQYF; CDR3 DNA: TGCAGTGCTAGGGCCGGGTTGGGAACCGAGCAGTACTTC
J gene: TRBJ2-5; CDR3 length: 15; D gene: TRBD1; clone size: once; V gene: TRBV27; CDR3 protein: CASSLETGTQETQYF; CDR3 DNA: TGTGCCAGCAGTTTGGAGACAGGGACCCAAGAGACCCAGTACTTC
J gene: TRBJ1-2; CDR3 length: 15; D gene: NA; clone size: few; V gene: TRBV6-5; CDR3 protein: CASSYSLGGGFGYTF; CDR3 DNA: TGTGCCAGCAGTTACTCGTTGGGGGGAGGGTTTGGCTACACCTTC
J gene: TRBJ2-7; CDR3 length: 15; D gene: TRBD2; clone size: NA; V gene: TRBV18; CDR3 protein: CTSSPGIAGKNEQYF; CDR3 DNA: TGTACCAGCTCACCAGGGATAGCGGGAAAAAATGAGCAGTACTTC
J gene: TRBJ2-7; CDR3 length: 13; D gene: NA; clone size: few; V gene: TRBV29-1; CDR3 protein: CSVGRVIGYEQYF; CDR3 DNA: TGCAGCGTTGGTCGGGTGATTGGGTACGAGCAGTACTTC
J gene: TRBJ2-7; CDR3 length: 13; D gene: TRBD2; clone size: NA; V gene: TRBV20-1; CDR3 protein: CSGRGGYSYEQYF; CDR3 DNA: TGCAGTGGAAGGGGAGGGTACTCCTACGAGCAGTACTTC
J gene: TRBJ1-1; CDR3 length: 15; D gene: NA; clone size: NA; V gene: TRBV7-9; CDR3 protein: CASSLSGRVYTEAFF; CDR3 DNA: TGTGCCAGCAGCCTCTCCGGCAGGGTGTATACTGAAGCTTTCTTT